The 20 T cell receptor beta chains listed next were all sequenced from one sample in a study of cytomegalovirus exposure and HLA in healthy donors. In the PCR, 60 Vbeta and 13 Jbeta primers were used. Method: immunoSEQ multiplex PCR; TCRdb's copy keeps in-frame clones and lacks some. The sample is made up of roughly 80,000 clones, and the top ten hold about 0.61% of it. What was sequenced was PBMCs. Every receptor here comes from a man aged 50 to 59 in good health and CMV-seronegative.

The chain recombines TRBV7-9 with TRBJ1-5; maybe TRBD1 (6 bases). CDR3 size: 15 residues. Trimming pared 7 bases from V and 4 bases from J, leaving 17 bases between. Per the germline V gene, CDR1 is SEHNR and CDR2 is FQNEAQ (reference sequence). This CDR3 reads CASKSGQGGNQPQHF. CDR3 DNA: TGTGCCAGCAAATCGGGACAAGGGGGTAATCAGCCCCAGCATTTT. The complete variable domain, with remaining parts taken from reference TRBV7-9 and TRBJ1-5, reads DTGVSQNPRHKITKRGQNVTFRCDPISEHNRLYWYRQTLGQGPEFLTYFQNEAQLEKSRLLSDRFSAERPKGSFSTLEIQRTEQGDSAMYLCASKSGQGGNQPQHFGDGTRLSIL.

The CDR3 nucleotides are TGTGCCAGCTCGGACAGAGTTAGTCAGCCCCAGCATTTT. Translated, it gives CASSDRVSQPQHF. The V and J genes are TRBV28 and TRBJ1-5; perhaps TRBD1 as D (6 bases). V was pared by 8 bases and J by 6 bases, with 14 bases between. CDR1 and CDR2 from the germline V gene are MDHEN and SYDVKM. The CDR3 is made up of 13 amino acids. The variable domain in full, with the rest retrieved from reference TRBV28 and TRBJ1-5, is DVKVTQSSRYLVKRTGEKVFLECVQDMDHENMFWYRQDPGLGLRLIYFSYDVKMKEKGDIPEGYSVSREKKERFSLILESASTNQTSMYLCASSDRVSQPQHFGDGTRLSIL.

The chain's CDR3 is CASSVRQGGNQPQHF. Written as DNA, the CDR3 is TGCGCCAGCAGCGTTCGACAGGGAGGCAATCAGCCCCAGCATTTT. The chain links TRBV4-1 to TRBJ1-5; 7 bases line up with TRBD1. This CDR3 has 15 residues. The germline gives CDR1 MGHRA, CDR2 YSYEKL. V was clipped by 5 bases and J by 2 bases; unmatched bases: 6.

This chain uses TRBV11-2 with TRBJ1-5; D perhaps matches TRBD1 (5 bases). In germline, CDR1 is SGHAT, CDR2 FQNNGV. V shed 6 bases and J shed 3 bases, with 15 bases lying between them. This CDR3 spans 15 amino acids. The CDR3 loop reads CASSRRGNFNQPQHF. DNA of the CDR3: TGTGCCAGCAGTCGTCGGGGGAACTTCAATCAGCCCCAGCATTTT.

J is TRBJ2-7 and V is TRBV15, with a weak D call TRBD2 (5 bases). The germline CDR1 and CDR2 sequences are LNHNV and YYDKDF (reference sequence). The CDR3 runs 16 residues. Between the trimmed V and J ends, which lost 3 bases and 5 bases, there was a span of 20 bases. The CDR3 region is CATSSDLGGRRDEQYF. The CDR3 DNA reads TGTGCCACCAGCAGCGACCTCGGTGGGCGGCGGGACGAGCAGTACTTC. Based on the CDR3 plus reference TRBV15 and TRBJ2-7, the full variable domain is DAMVIQNPRYQVTQFGKPVTLSCSQTLNHNVMYWYQQKSSQAPKLLFHYYDKDFNNEADTPDNFQSRRPNTSFCFLDIRSPGLGDTAMYLCATSSDLGGRRDEQYFGPGTRLTVT.

The chain combines TRBV6-6 with TRBJ2-1; D ambiguous. Trimming took off 2 bases at V and 9 bases at J, with 8 bases between the two ends. Per the germline V gene, CDR1 is MNHNY and CDR2 is SVGAGI (reference sequence). The CDR3 sequence is 12 residues long. CDR3 amino acids: CASSYQDREQFF. The DNA of the CDR3 is TGTGCCAGCAGTTACCAGGATCGTGAGCAGTTCTTC.

The V call is TRBV28, the J call TRBJ2-5; 9 nucleotides align to TRBD1. J was trimmed by 5 bases and V by 4 bases; bases with no gene match: 11. Germline CDR1 reads MDHEN; CDR2 reads SYDVKM. The CDR3 contains 16 residues. The CDR3 spells CASSSGTGMVGETQYF. In DNA form, the CDR3 reads TGTGCCAGCAGTTCCGGGACAGGGATGGTCGGGGAGACCCAGTACTTC.

CDR3 DNA sequence: TGTGCCAGCAGCTCGTTGACAGGGGGCGATGGCTACACCTTC. Translation gives CASSSLTGGDGYTF. The J gene is TRBJ1-2, the V gene TRBV5-4; 10 bases align to TRBD1. The CDR3 covers 14 residues. J was trimmed by 6 bases and V by 3 bases; bases with no gene match: 5. Germline CDR1 and CDR2: SGHNT and YYREEE (reference sequence).

The chain uses TRBV6-1 and TRBJ1-2; a possible D gene is TRBD1 (6 bases). V lost 4 bases to trimming and J lost 8 bases, with 11 bases between them. The CDR3 sequence is 12 residues long. The germline V gene encodes CDR1 MNHNS and CDR2 SASEGT. The CDR3 loop reads CASSVTQGGYTF. The CDR3 DNA is TGTGCCAGCAGTGTTACCCAGGGGGGCTACACCTTC.

The gene calls are TRBV7-3 and TRBJ1-1, with a tentative D call TRBD1 (5 bases). The CDR3 has 13 residues. Germline CDR1 and CDR2: SGHTA and FQGTGA. Trimming removed 5 bases at V and 8 bases at J, with 15 bases between. The CDR3 loop is CASSLSQAGEAFF. The DNA for the CDR3 is TGTGCCAGCAGCCTAAGCCAGGCAGGGGAAGCTTTCTTT.

The V gene is TRBV6-5, the J gene TRBJ1-1; D unresolved. The length of the CDR3 is 13 residues. The V gene's germline CDR1 is MNHEY and CDR2 SVGAGI. V was shortened by 5 bases and J by 10 bases, with 17 bases between the two germline ends. The CDR3 coding sequence is TGTGCCAGCAGTAGACCCACTCGCGGGGTAGCTTTCTTT. The encoded protein is CASSRPTRGVAFF.

The chain recombines TRBV28 with TRBJ1-2, with 7 bases that match TRBD1. V was pared by 7 bases and J by 5 bases, with 13 bases of the junction left unmatched. CDR1 MDHEN and CDR2 SYDVKM come from the germline V gene. This CDR3 spans 15 amino acids. CDR3 sequence (DNA): TGTGCCAGCAAAAATAATCCGACAGGGTGGTATGGCTACACCTTC. This codes for CASKNNPTGWYGYTF.

This chain joins TRBV7-9 and TRBJ1-5; D possibly corresponds to TRBD1 (5 bases). The germline V gene has CDR1 SEHNR and CDR2 FQNEAQ (reference sequence). The length of the CDR3 is 14 residues. The V end was cut by 5 bases, the J end by 1 base, with 9 bases between. The CDR3 loop is CASSPAGSNQPQHF. Written as DNA, the CDR3 is TGTGCCAGCAGCCCAGCAGGGAGCAATCAGCCCCAGCATTTT.

The CDR3 here is CASSQMTSGSTDTQYF. CDR3 coding DNA: TGTGCCAGCTCGCAAATGACTAGCGGGAGCACAGATACGCAGTATTTT. V gene TRBV18 combines with J gene TRBJ2-3; 10 bases match TRBD2. CDR3 length: 16 residues. Germline CDR1 KGHSH, CDR2 LQKENI. V shed 6 bases, J shed 0 bases, and the junction held 6 bases outside the gene matches. Full variable domain (rest looked up from reference TRBV18 and TRBJ2-3): NAGVMQNPRHLVRRRGQEARLRCSPMKGHSHVYWYRQLPEEGLKFMVYLQKENIIDESGMPKERFSAEFPKEGPSILRIQQVVRGDSAAYFCASSQMTSGSTDTQYFGPGTRLTVL.

The chain joins TRBV6-6 to TRBJ2-7; 13 nucleotides line up with TRBD2. Looked up from germline, CDR1 is MNHNY and CDR2 is SVGAGI (reference sequence). V lost 3 bases, J lost 6 bases, and 8 bases stayed unmatched. The CDR3 sequence is 16 residues long. This chain's CDR3 is CASSYTSGGAGGEQYF. CDR3 DNA sequence: TGTGCCAGCAGTTATACTAGCGGGGGGGCAGGGGGCGAGCAGTACTTC.

The chain uses TRBV5-1 and TRBJ2-2, with D unclear. Germline CDR1 reads SGHRS; CDR2 reads YFSETQ. There are 13 residues in the CDR3. Between the trimmed V and J ends, which lost 8 bases and 3 bases, there was a span of 11 bases. The CDR3 DNA follows: TGCGCCAGACAGAAACGGCACACCGGGGAGCTGTTTTTT. Amino acid sequence: CARQKRHTGELFF.

V is TRBV6-1 and J is TRBJ2-7; TRBD1 is a possible D gene (6 bases). From germline, CDR1 is MNHNS and CDR2 SASEGT. The CDR3 spans 14 residues. Trimming stripped 7 bases from V and 0 bases from J, with 13 bases between. Here the CDR3 DNA reads TGTGCCAGCAAACCCGACAGGACCTCCTACGAGCAGTACTTC. Its translation: CASKPDRTSYEQYF.

V and J are TRBV2 and TRBJ1-1; no definite D call. The CDR3 runs 13 residues. CDR1 and CDR2 from the germline V gene are SNHLY and FYNNEI. Trimming removed 5 bases at V and 0 bases at J, with 7 bases between. The CDR3 reads CASSNLMNTEAFF. DNA of the CDR3: TGTGCCAGCAGTAACTTAATGAACACTGAAGCTTTCTTT.

This rearrangement joins TRBV18 to TRBJ1-1; D remains ambiguous. Looked up from germline, CDR1 is KGHSH and CDR2 is LQKENI. The CDR3 consists of 13 residues. V lost 1 base and J 7 bases, leaving 10 bases between the germline ends. The CDR3, as DNA: TGTGCCAGCTCACCACTAGCAGAAAGTGAAGCTTTCTTT. Its protein is CASSPLAESEAFF.

The chain joins TRBV9 to TRBJ1-1; D may be TRBD1 (6 bases). Trimming left V 3 bases short and J 1 base short, with 13 bases between. The germline V gene has CDR1 SGDLS and CDR2 YYNGEE. This CDR3 region has 15 residues. The CDR3 region is CASSARQVPNTEAFF. The CDR3 DNA reads TGTGCCAGCAGCGCCCGACAGGTCCCGAACACTGAAGCTTTCTTT.